Below, 26 T cell receptor beta chains from the same sample are listed, as sequenced in a study of long-term antiretroviral therapy in people with HIV (dated by TCRdb to between 2021 and 2022). Sequencing of the TRB variable region was done with the immunoSEQ hsTCRB v3.0 assay at survey level resolution. TCRdb obtained this table from immuneACCESS and retained in-frame rearrangements with V and J assigned. These tables miss some clones; where compared with another copy, unresolved V genes account for less than half of the shortfall, and the remainder is unexplained. The sample profile shows 15,000 to 20,000 clones; approximately 89% of them were found once. The leading ten clones occupy 10% of the sample. Sequenced here: unsorted PBMCs, sampled 0.5 years after starting antiretroviral therapy. The receptors stem from a man aged 35 to 55 with HIV.

This chain uses TRBV4-3 with TRBJ2-3, with D perhaps being TRBD1 or TRBD2 (5 bases each). Germline CDR1 is LGHNA and CDR2 is YSLEER. The ends were cut back, 0 bases at V and 3 bases at J, with 19 bases in the middle. The CDR3 consists of 18 residues. The CDR3 spells CASSQETPTPGRTDTQYF. The DNA for the CDR3 is TGCGCCAGCAGCCAAGAGACCCCAACCCCGGGGCGGACAGATACGCAGTATTTT.

This clone is labeled medium-sized. The rearrangement links TRBV5-6 to TRBJ2-3; a weak D match, TRBD2 (6 bases). This CDR3 has 14 residues. Germline-derived CDR1 and CDR2 are SGHDT and YYEEEE. Trimming removed 0 bases from V and 1 base from J, with 6 bases in between. DNA for the CDR3: TGTGCCAGCAGCTTGGGGGGGGGCACAGATACGCAGTATTTT. It translates to CASSLGGGTDTQYF.

CDR3 protein: CASSYGRMNTEAFF. CDR3 coding DNA: TGTGCCAGCAGTTACGGTCGGATGAACACTGAAGCTTTCTTT. The chain employs TRBV6-5 and TRBJ1-1; D gene uncertain. V was trimmed by 2 bases and J by 0 bases, leaving 7 bases between them. Germline V gives CDR1 MNHEY, CDR2 SVGAGI. The CDR3 has 14 residues.

In this sample, this clone turned up a few times. The rearrangement joins TRBV18 to TRBJ1-1, with D unresolved. In germline, CDR1 is KGHSH, CDR2 LQKENI. Trimming took off 0 bases at V and 0 bases at J, with 8 bases between the two ends. The CDR3 has 15 residues. CDR3 residues: CASSPPSRLNTEAFF. CDR3 DNA sequence: TGTGCCAGCTCACCACCGTCCAGGCTGAACACTGAAGCTTTCTTT.

The chain carries TRBV5-6 and TRBJ1-1; perhaps TRBD1 as D (5 bases). V shed 4 bases and J shed 3 bases, with 13 bases lying between them. Germline V gene lookup returns CDR1 SGHDT and CDR2 YYEEEE. There are 14 residues in the CDR3. DNA of the CDR3: TGTGCCAGCAGCCAACCGACAGCCCACACTGAAGCTTTCTTT. This sequence encodes CASSQPTAHTEAFF.

The rearrangement joins TRBV5-6 to TRBJ2-2; 9 bases are a match to TRBD1. The V segment lost 0 bases and the J segment 1 base; nucleotides outside the gene matches: 10. The CDR3 totals 19 residues. Germline values: CDR1 SGHDT, CDR2 YYEEEE. CDR3 sequence: CASSLGPDWDRENTGELFF. In nucleotides, the CDR3 is TGTGCCAGCAGCTTGGGGCCCGACTGGGACAGGGAGAACACCGGGGAGCTGTTTTTT.

The rearrangement joins TRBV11-3 to TRBJ1-1; D ambiguous. There are 15 residues in the CDR3. V lost 1 base to trimming and J lost 0 bases, with 9 bases between them. Germline V gene data show CDR1 as SGHNT and CDR2 as YENEEA. CDR3 bases: TGTGCCAGCAGCTTAGGGGCTGGGGTGAACACTGAAGCTTTCTTT. Its protein product is CASSLGAGVNTEAFF.

The V gene is TRBV7-9, the J gene TRBJ2-1, with 11 bases fitting TRBD1. J was trimmed by 3 bases and V by 3 bases; bases with no gene match: 4. The germline V gene encodes CDR1 SEHNR and CDR2 FQNEAQ (reference sequence). This CDR3 contains 16 residues. The CDR3: CASSFTGTGGYNEQFF. CDR3 in DNA: TGTGCCAGCAGCTTCACCGGGACAGGGGGCTACAATGAGCAGTTCTTC. Combining the CDR3 with reference TRBV7-9 and TRBJ2-1 gives the whole variable domain DTGVSQNPRHKITKRGQNVTFRCDPISEHNRLYWYRQTLGQGPEFLTYFQNEAQLEKSRLLSDRFSAERPKGSFSTLEIQRTEQGDSAMYLCASSFTGTGGYNEQFFGPGTRLTVL.

The chain employs TRBV2 and TRBJ2-7, with 7 bases that match TRBD1. Trimming took 7 bases from V and 2 from J; bases not matched to a gene: 8. Looked up from germline, CDR1 is SNHLY and CDR2 is FYNNEI. The CDR3 has 14 amino acids. The CDR3 region is CASILEGGTYEQYF. As DNA, the CDR3 is TGTGCCAGCATTCTCGAAGGGGGCACCTACGAGCAGTACTTC.

The gene calls are TRBV27 and TRBJ2-1, with D possibly matching TRBD2 (6 bases). The V gene lost 10 bases and the J gene lost 4 bases, with 20 bases spanning the gap. The CDR3 has 15 amino acids. Germline-derived CDR1 and CDR2 are MNHEY and SMNVEV (reference sequence). CDR3 in amino acids: CATTLAVEGYNEQFF. The CDR3 bases are TGTGCCACTACTCTGGCCGTGGAGGGGTACAATGAGCAGTTCTTC.

This sequence joins TRBV7-9 and TRBJ1-1; D unresolved. Trimming stripped 6 bases from V and 2 bases from J, with 7 bases between. Per germline, CDR1 SEHNR and CDR2 FQNEAQ (reference sequence). The CDR3 totals 12 residues. CDR3 in amino acids: CASRHGNTEAFF. CDR3 sequence (DNA): TGTGCCAGCAGGCACGGCAACACTGAAGCTTTCTTT.

This clone was recorded only once. V is TRBV7-8 and J is TRBJ2-1; tentative D call: TRBD2 (5 bases). This CDR3 comprises 16 residues. Between the trimmed V and J ends, which lost 2 bases and 9 bases, there was a span of 20 bases. Germline values: CDR1 SGHVS, CDR2 FQNEAQ. The CDR3 bases are TGTGCCAGCAGCTTAAATACTTTGAGCAGCGGAGGTGAGCAGTTCTTC. Its protein product is CASSLNTLSSGGEQFF.

This chain connects TRBV29-1 to TRBJ2-2; 8 positions agree with TRBD2. The CDR3 has 13 amino acids. The trim removed 7 bases at V and 6 bases at J, leaving 7 bases unmatched. Germline-derived CDR1 and CDR2 are SQVTM and ANQGSEA. CDR3 amino acids: CSGGTGGAGELFF. In nucleotides, the CDR3 is TGCAGCGGGGGAACGGGAGGGGCCGGGGAGCTGTTTTTT.

The V and J genes are TRBV7-9 and TRBJ2-7; no reliable D call. In germline, CDR1 is SEHNR, CDR2 FQNEAQ (reference sequence). V was cut by 1 base and J by 3 bases, with 7 bases left in between. CDR3 length equals 13 residues. CDR3 nucleotides: TGTGCCAGCAGCTTAGGGGCGGACTACGAGCAGTACTTC. Protein sequence: CASSLGADYEQYF. Using reference TRBV7-9 and TRBJ2-7 for the parts outside the CDR3, the full variable domain is DTGVSQNPRHKITKRGQNVTFRCDPISEHNRLYWYRQTLGQGPEFLTYFQNEAQLEKSRLLSDRFSAERPKGSFSTLEIQRTEQGDSAMYLCASSLGADYEQYFGPGTRLTVT.

The gene calls are TRBV2 and TRBJ1-2; perhaps TRBD1 as D (6 bases). V lost 3 bases, J lost 2 bases, and 16 bases lay in between. Germline loops: CDR1 SNHLY, CDR2 FYNNEI. CDR3 size: 16 residues. For the CDR3, the DNA is TGTGCCAGCAGTGATTGGTACAGGGAGGCGAACTATGGCTACACCTTC. Translated: CASSDWYREANYGYTF.

The J gene is TRBJ1-5, the V gene TRBV12-5; TRBD1 aligns across 7 bases. V shed 1 base and J 13 bases; nucleotides not matched to a gene: 7. The CDR3 is 13 amino acids. Germline-derived CDR1 and CDR2 are LGHNT and FRNRAP. This chain's CDR3 is CASGLAWDSQQHF. The CDR3 DNA reads TGTGCTAGTGGTTTGGCGTGGGACAGCCAACAGCATTTT.

This chain joins TRBV19 and TRBJ2-3; D uncertain. V was shortened by 5 bases and J by 5 bases, with 11 bases between the two germline ends. The CDR3 is 13 residues long. Germline V gene data show CDR1 as LNHDA and CDR2 as SQIVND (reference sequence). CDR3 protein: CASSGSTVDTQYF. The CDR3 nucleotides are TGTGCCAGTAGTGGGTCGACGGTAGATACGCAGTATTTT.

The chain links TRBV20-1 to TRBJ1-5; the D gene is possibly TRBD1 (6 bases). The CDR3 length is 11 residues. Trimming cost V 6 bases and J 9 bases, with 12 bases left between them. Germline CDR1 is DFQATT and CDR2 is SNEGSKA (reference sequence). This chain's CDR3 is CSAPQGPPQHF. The CDR3 region has the DNA TGCAGTGCCCCACAGGGTCCGCCCCAGCATTTT.

This chain uses TRBV11-2 with TRBJ2-1; 8 positions agree with TRBD2. This CDR3 has 17 amino acids. Germline V gene data show CDR1 as SGHAT and CDR2 as FQNNGV. Trimming cost V 0 bases and J 11 bases; bases outside gene matches: 15. CDR3 nucleotides: TGTGCCAGCAGCTTAGATCGGGGGCGGGGGGACCCCTCGAAGCAGTTCTTC. Protein product: CASSLDRGRGDPSKQFF.

The gene calls are TRBV18 and TRBJ2-3, with D unclear. V dropped 2 bases and J dropped 1 base, with 13 bases sitting between them. This CDR3 has 16 residues. Germline CDR1 reads KGHSH; CDR2 reads LQKENI. CDR3: CASSPDRAAGTDTQYF. The CDR3 nucleotides are TGTGCCAGCTCACCAGACCGGGCAGCAGGCACAGATACGCAGTATTTT.

This clone counts as medium-sized (0.01 to 0.1%). The rearrangement links TRBV6-5 to TRBJ2-3; 12 bases agree with TRBD1. Germline CDR1 MNHEY, CDR2 SVGAGI. V trimming: 6 bases; J trimming: 8 bases; junction bases outside the gene matches: 6. The CDR3 runs to 14 residues. CDR3 nucleotides: TGTGCCAGCAGGCCGGGACAGGGGGCTCTTACGCAGTATTTT. Translating it yields CASRPGQGALTQYF.

The rearrangement joins TRBV7-9 to TRBJ2-7; TRBD2 agrees at 10 bases. CDR1 is SEHNR, CDR2 FQNEAQ, per germline (reference sequence). V shed 2 bases, J shed 0 bases, and the junction held 4 bases outside the gene matches. The CDR3 has 16 amino acids. The CDR3 DNA sequence: TGTGCCAGCAGCTTACTAGCGGGAGTGCTCTCCTACGAGCAGTACTTC. It specifies CASSLLAGVLSYEQYF.

This chain connects TRBV11-2 to TRBJ2-7, with 10 bases aligning to TRBD1. Germline V gene lookup returns CDR1 SGHAT and CDR2 FQNNGV. The CDR3 contains 14 residues. V was clipped by 1 base and J by 4 bases; unmatched bases: 1. The CDR3 sequence is CASSLGDRGYEQYF. In DNA, the CDR3 is TGTGCCAGCAGCTTAGGGGACAGGGGATACGAGCAGTACTTC. The whole variable domain, remainder taken from reference TRBV11-2 and TRBJ2-7, is EAGVAQSPRYKIIEKRQSVAFWCNPISGHATLYWYQQILGQGPKLLIQFQNNGVVDDSQLPKDRFSAERLKGVDSTLKIQPAKLEDSAVYLCASSLGDRGYEQYFGPGTRLTVT.

V is TRBV7-2 and J is TRBJ2-5; 10 nucleotides agree with TRBD1. This CDR3 is 17 amino acids long. Germline lookup yields CDR1 SGHTA and CDR2 FQGNSA. V was pared by 3 bases and J by 6 bases, with 13 bases of the junction left unmatched. CDR3 sequence reads: CASSFHSTGTGEKTQYF. In nucleotides, the CDR3 is TGTGCCAGCAGCTTCCACTCAACCGGGACAGGGGAGAAGACCCAGTACTTC. The full variable domain, its missing parts supplied by reference TRBV7-2 and TRBJ2-5, is GAGVSQSPSNKVTEKGKDVELRCDPISGHTALYWYRQSLGQGLEFLIYFQGNSAPDKSGLPSDRFSAERTGGSVSTLTIQRTQQEDSAVYLCASSFHSTGTGEKTQYFGPGTRLLVL.

The chain combines TRBV15 with TRBJ2-5; 10 nucleotides match TRBD1. CDR1 is LNHNV, CDR2 YYDKDF, per germline (reference sequence). This CDR3 spans 14 amino acids. The ends lost 5 bases at V and 9 bases at J; junction bases unmatched: 9. Here the CDR3 reads CATSPDRGGGAQYF. The CDR3 coding sequence is TGTGCCACCAGCCCGGACAGGGGGGGTGGGGCCCAGTACTTC. Full variable domain (outside the CDR3, taken from reference TRBV15 and TRBJ2-5): DAMVIQNPRYQVTQFGKPVTLSCSQTLNHNVMYWYQQKSSQAPKLLFHYYDKDFNNEADTPDNFQSRRPNTSFCFLDIRSPGLGDTAMYLCATSPDRGGGAQYFGPGTRLLVL.

The chain carries TRBV6-4 and TRBJ2-1, with TRBD1 matching 9 bases. V lost 11 bases to trimming and J lost 8 bases; unmatched junction nucleotides: 10. From germline, CDR1 is MRHNA and CDR2 SNTAGT. This CDR3 is 13 amino acids long. CDR3 DNA: TGTGCCCGCCGGGACAGGGTATTCGATGAGCAGTTCTTC. This codes for CARRDRVFDEQFF.